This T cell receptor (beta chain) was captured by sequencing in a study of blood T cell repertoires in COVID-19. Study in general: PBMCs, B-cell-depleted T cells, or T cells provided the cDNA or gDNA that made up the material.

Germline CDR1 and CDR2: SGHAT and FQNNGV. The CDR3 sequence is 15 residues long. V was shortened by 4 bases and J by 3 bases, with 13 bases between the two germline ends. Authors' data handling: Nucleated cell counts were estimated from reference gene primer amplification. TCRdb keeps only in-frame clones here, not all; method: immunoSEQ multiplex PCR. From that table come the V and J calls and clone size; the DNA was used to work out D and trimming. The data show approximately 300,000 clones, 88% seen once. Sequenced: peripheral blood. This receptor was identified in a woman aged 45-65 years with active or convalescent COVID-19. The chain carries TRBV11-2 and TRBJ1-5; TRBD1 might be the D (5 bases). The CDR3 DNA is TGTGCCAGCAGCTCTACGGGGGGGGACAATCAGCCCCAGCATTTT. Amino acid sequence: CASSSTGGDNQPQHF. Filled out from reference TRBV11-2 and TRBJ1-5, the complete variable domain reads EAGVAQSPRYKIIEKRQSVAFWCNPISGHATLYWYQQILGQGPKLLIQFQNNGVVDDSQLPKDRFSAERLKGVDSTLKIQPAKLEDSAVYLCASSSTGGDNQPQHFGDGTRLSIL.